This T cell receptor (beta chain) was captured by sequencing in a study of PD-1 blockade in classical Hodgkin lymphoma. Overall study: Patients had nivolumab dosed at 3 mg/kg, delivered intravenously every 2 weeks. Whole-study findings and limits: The diversity seen at baseline in complete responders resembled that of newly diagnosed patients.

Time point: cycle 4 day 1 (C4D1), after less than 7 weeks of nivolumab. All the patients suffered relapse after autologous stem cell transplantation, and brentuximab vedotin exposure differed. The data were produced by immunoSEQ multiplex PCR, yet TCRdb's version contains in-frame clones alone and is incomplete. The sample lists roughly 100,000 clones, approximately 89% seen once, with over 15% in the top ten. As to this clone: The antigen is not known.

The CDR3 is 18 residues long. V was clipped by 6 bases and J by 3 bases; unmatched bases: 12. Germline V CDR1 and CDR2: KGHSH, LQKENI. This receptor was identified in a human donor with classical Hodgkin lymphoma. The sample was peripheral blood mononuclear cells (PBMCs), taken before the fourth cycle of nivolumab. J is TRBJ2-3 and V is TRBV18; 13 nucleotides agree with TRBD2. The CDR3 DNA sequence: TGTGCCAGCTCTATCTGGACTAGCGGGAGCCCCGGGACAGATACGCAGTATTTT. As protein: CASSIWTSGSPGTDTQYF.